Listed here are 32 T cell receptor beta chains from one sample, sequenced in a study of vaccination effects on CD4 cells after COVID-19 (dated by TCRdb to between 2020 and 2023). Receptor libraries were prepared by the immunoSEQ multiplex PCR assay. TCRdb provides this immuneACCESS table in a form limited to in-frame rearrangements. Some clones are lacking; in checked studies, under half of them reflect an unresolved V gene, and why the rest are absent is not known. The sample has under 25,000 clones on record, roughly 80% of them singletons. The ten largest account for about 39% of the sample. To identify antigen-specific CD4+ T cell clonotypes by their expansion, the ViraFEST assay first stimulated PBMC with viral peptide pools and then applied TCR sequencing. After approximately 11 days of culture, CD4+ T cells were isolated with the EasySep CD4+ T cell isolation kit. Convalescent patients had PCR-confirmed SARS-CoV-2 infection between March and December 2020, before Alpha, Beta and Delta variants emerged in the United States.

Their antigens are not known. The sequencing here drew on CD4+ T cells from PBMCs cultured with a peptide pool, taken before COVID-19 vaccination. The receptors shown here come from a human donor who had a prior SARS-CoV-2 infection.

The chain couples TRBV9 to TRBJ1-1; D gene ambiguous. The CDR3 has 15 amino acids. Germline V gene sequence: CDR1 SGDLS, CDR2 YYNGEE. V was shortened by 0 bases and J by 2 bases, with 11 bases between the two germline ends. CDR3 DNA sequence: TGTGCCAGCAGCGTAGTTAAAGGGAGTAACACTGAAGCTTTCTTT. Its protein product is CASSVVKGSNTEAFF.

The chain employs TRBV11-1 and TRBJ2-7; 14 bases fit TRBD2. J gave up 6 bases and V 5 bases, and 3 bases lay outside the gene matches. Germline lookup yields CDR1 SGHAT and CDR2 FQDESV (reference sequence). The CDR3 is made up of 14 amino acids. CDR3 nucleotide sequence: TGTGCCAGCAGCCTGGGACTAGCGGGGGTCGAGCAGTACTTC. Amino acid sequence: CASSLGLAGVEQYF. The whole variable domain, remainder taken from reference TRBV11-1 and TRBJ2-7, is EAEVAQSPRYKITEKSQAVAFWCDPISGHATLYWYRQILGQGPELLVQFQDESVVDDSQLPKDRFSAERLKGVDSTLKIQPAELGDSAMYLCASSLGLAGVEQYFGPGTRLTVT.

The chain has TRBV6-5 and TRBJ2-2, with no clear D. The CDR3 loop spans 13 amino acids. CDR1 MNHEY and CDR2 SVGAGI come from the germline V gene. Trimming stripped 9 bases from V and 6 bases from J, with 14 bases between. This CDR3 is CASALIGSGELFF. The CDR3, as DNA: TGTGCCAGTGCACTAATCGGTTCCGGGGAGCTGTTTTTT.

J is TRBJ1-3 and V is TRBV7-9; possible D gene TRBD1, 5 bases. The CDR3 length is 14 residues. CDR1 and CDR2 from the germline V gene are SEHNR and FQNEAQ (reference sequence). V lost 6 bases and J lost 4, with 13 bases in between. Written as DNA, the CDR3 is TGTGCCAGCAGGCGAGTTGGGGACGGAAACACCATATATTTT. It translates to CASRRVGDGNTIYF.

In this sample, this clone turned up once. J is TRBJ2-5 and V is TRBV5-1; 7 positions match TRBD2. Losses at the gene ends were 4 bases for V and 5 bases for J; bases not matched to a gene: 5. CDR3 length: 13 amino acids. Germline CDR1 is SGHRS and CDR2 is YFSETQ. In DNA form, the CDR3 reads TGCGCCAGCAGCGTGGGACTATCGGAGACCCAGTACTTC. This sequence encodes CASSVGLSETQYF.

This clone appeared a few times. This chain uses TRBV19 with TRBJ2-1; no reliable D call. Between the trimmed V and J ends, which lost 8 bases and 0 bases, there was a span of 14 bases. Germline V gene sequence: CDR1 LNHDA, CDR2 SQIVND (reference sequence). This CDR3 spans 15 amino acids. Written as DNA, the CDR3 is TGTGCCAGTCGAAATCGGGCTAGCTCCTACAATGAGCAGTTCTTC. Encoded protein: CASRNRASSYNEQFF.

This clone was counted once. The genes are TRBV6-6 and TRBJ2-5; 7 positions agree with TRBD1. The V segment lost 7 bases and the J segment 4 bases; nucleotides outside the gene matches: 9. The length of the CDR3 is 14 residues. The germline gives CDR1 MNHNY, CDR2 SVGAGI (reference sequence). The CDR3 DNA sequence: TGTGCCAGCAACGTCGACAGGGTGCGAGAGACCCAGTACTTC. Its protein is CASNVDRVRETQYF.

The V and J genes are TRBV7-8 and TRBJ1-4, with TRBD1 matching 9 bases. Losses at the gene ends were 0 bases for V and 4 bases for J; bases not matched to a gene: 18. The CDR3 consists of 21 residues. From germline, CDR1 is SGHVS and CDR2 FQNEAQ. The CDR3 spells CASSLAAPGQGAEGHNEKLFF. In nucleotides, the CDR3 is TGTGCCAGCAGCTTAGCAGCCCCGGGACAGGGCGCGGAAGGCCATAATGAAAAACTGTTTTTT. Supplemented by reference TRBV7-8 and TRBJ1-4, the full variable domain reads GAGVSQSPRYKVAKRGQDVALRCDPISGHVSLFWYQQALGQGPEFLTYFQNEAQLDKSGLPSDRFFAERPEGSVSTLKIQRTQQEDSAVYLCASSLAAPGQGAEGHNEKLFFGSGTQLSVL.

The rearrangement links TRBV25-1 to TRBJ2-5; 7 nucleotides line up with TRBD1. Germline V lookup: CDR1 MGHDK, CDR2 SYGVNS. V shed 7 bases, J shed 5 bases, and the junction held 7 bases outside the gene matches. The CDR3 is 13 amino acids. The CDR3 loop is CASTQGGRETQYF. The DNA for the CDR3 is TGTGCCAGCACTCAAGGGGGCAGGGAGACCCAGTACTTC.

The chain carries TRBV5-1 and TRBJ2-3; D not resolved. Deletions cut 4 bases from V and 0 bases from J, with 3 bases between. The germline CDR1 and CDR2 sequences are SGHRS and YFSETQ. This CDR3 has 12 amino acids. CDR3: CASSLSTDTQYF. The DNA of the CDR3 is TGCGCCAGCAGCCTGAGCACAGATACGCAGTATTTT.

The chain combines TRBV19 with TRBJ1-4; D is unresolved. Germline V gives CDR1 LNHDA, CDR2 SQIVND (reference sequence). Trimming took 0 bases from V and 11 from J, leaving 16 bases between them. This CDR3 contains 15 residues. CDR3 bases: TGTGCCAGTAGTATAGATCCACAGTCAGTTGACAAACTGTTTTTT. Its translation: CASSIDPQSVDKLFF.

This sequence joins TRBV7-6 and TRBJ2-7, with 7 bases that match TRBD1. The CDR3 runs 15 residues. Germline values: CDR1 SGHVS, CDR2 FNYEAQ. With V trimmed by 1 base and J by 0 bases, 3 bases remained unmatched. CDR3 residues: CASSLDRGHSYEQYF. The CDR3 DNA follows: TGTGCCAGCAGCTTAGACAGGGGTCACTCCTACGAGCAGTACTTC.

The sample holds a few counts of this clone. The chain is built from TRBV10-3 and TRBJ2-1, with 8 positions matching TRBD2. This CDR3 is 17 amino acids long. Germline values: CDR1 ENHRY, CDR2 SYGVKD. V lost 5 bases to trimming and J lost 5 bases; unmatched junction nucleotides: 14. CDR3 region: CAISPSNLAGANNEQFF. CDR3 in DNA: TGTGCCATCAGTCCTTCGAACCTAGCGGGTGCGAACAATGAGCAGTTCTTC.

V usage is TRBV3-1 (or the pseudogene TRBV3-2) and J usage is TRBJ1-1; D is ambiguous. Germline V gene data show CDR1 as LGHDT and CDR2 as YNNKEL (reference sequence). With 4 bases removed from V and 2 bases from J, the gap between germline ends came to 8 bases. CDR3 length: 13 amino acids. This chain's CDR3 is CASSLDGNTEAFF. CDR3 nucleotide sequence: TGTGCCAGCAGCCTGGATGGTAACACTGAAGCTTTCTTT.

This clone was counted a single time. The gene calls are TRBV5-1 and TRBJ1-1; tentative D call: TRBD1 (5 bases). Germline V CDR1 and CDR2: SGHRS, YFSETQ. Deletions cut 3 bases from V and 1 base from J, with 13 bases between. The CDR3 is 15 residues long. CDR3 DNA sequence: TGCGCCAGCAGCTCCGTGGGGGGACCGAACACTGAAGCTTTCTTT. Encoded protein: CASSSVGGPNTEAFF.

The J gene is TRBJ2-7, the V gene TRBV30, with 13 bases aligning to TRBD2. CDR1 GTSNPN and CDR2 SVGIG come from the germline V gene (reference sequence). This CDR3 has 15 residues. The V and J ends lost 3 bases and 5 bases, in that order; junction bases with no gene match: 7. The CDR3 DNA follows: TGTGCCTGGAGCCCCGGACTAGCGGGGGTCCACGAGCAGTACTTC. Protein sequence: CAWSPGLAGVHEQYF. The variable domain in full, with the rest retrieved from reference TRBV30 and TRBJ2-7, is SQTIHQWPATLVQPVGSPLSLECTVEGTSNPNLYWYRQAAGRGLQLLFYSVGIGQISSEVPQNLSASRPQDRQFILSSKKLLLSDSGFYLCAWSPGLAGVHEQYFGPGTRLTVT.

The rearrangement joins TRBV6-1 to TRBJ2-3; D might be TRBD1 (6 bases). Per the germline V gene, CDR1 is MNHNS and CDR2 is SASEGT. V lost 4 bases and J lost 0, with 14 bases in between. The CDR3 loop spans 16 amino acids. The CDR3 loop reads CASSVSLGTSTDTQYF. The CDR3 DNA is TGTGCCAGCAGTGTTTCGCTGGGGACAAGCACAGATACGCAGTATTTT.

The chain carries TRBV3-1 (or the pseudogene TRBV3-2) and TRBJ2-2; D is undetermined. CDR3 length equals 13 residues. In germline, CDR1 is LGHDT, CDR2 YNNKEL (reference sequence). Deletions cut 2 bases from V and 2 bases from J, with 3 bases between. The CDR3 sequence is CASSQPNTGELFF. In nucleotides, the CDR3 is TGTGCCAGCAGCCAACCCAACACCGGGGAGCTGTTTTTT.

The chain is built from TRBV6-5 and TRBJ1-4; 9 nucleotides match TRBD1. This CDR3 is built from 15 residues. Germline assignment: CDR1 MNHEY and CDR2 SVGAGI. V lost 6 bases and J lost 4; bases outside the gene matches: 6. As DNA, the CDR3 is TGTGCCAGCAGAGACAGGGGGATTCTTAATGAAAAACTGTTTTTT. Translation gives CASRDRGILNEKLFF.

The chain combines TRBV30 with TRBJ2-7, with D possibly TRBD1 on 6 matching bases. The CDR3 totals 14 residues. Germline V lookup: CDR1 GTSNPN, CDR2 SVGIG (reference sequence). V dropped 0 bases and J dropped 2 bases, with 11 bases sitting between them. CDR3 sequence reads: CAWSVQGPPYEQYF. CDR3 bases: TGTGCCTGGAGTGTACAGGGCCCCCCCTACGAGCAGTACTTC. Supplemented by reference TRBV30 and TRBJ2-7, the full variable domain reads SQTIHQWPATLVQPVGSPLSLECTVEGTSNPNLYWYRQAAGRGLQLLFYSVGIGQISSEVPQNLSASRPQDRQFILSSKKLLLSDSGFYLCAWSVQGPPYEQYFGPGTRLTVT.

This rearrangement joins TRBV18 to TRBJ1-6, with unresolved D. The V end was cut by 1 base, the J end by 8 bases, with 12 bases between. Germline V gives CDR1 KGHSH, CDR2 LQKENI. The CDR3 is made up of 15 amino acids. CDR3 DNA sequence: TGTGCCAGCTCACCACGACCAACTGTGGATTCACCCCTCCACTTT. Residues: CASSPRPTVDSPLHF.

The chain employs TRBV11-2 and TRBJ2-7; 7 bases agree with TRBD2. CDR1 is SGHAT and CDR2 is FQNNGV in the germline V gene. Unmatched junction bases numbered 7, after V lost 5 bases and J lost 3 bases. The CDR3 covers 14 residues. CDR3 in amino acids: CASSPNGGGYEQYF. The CDR3 DNA sequence: TGTGCCAGCAGCCCTAATGGCGGGGGCTACGAGCAGTACTTC.

The chain joins TRBV18 to TRBJ1-1; the D is unclear. The CDR3 runs 15 residues. Germline V lookup: CDR1 KGHSH, CDR2 LQKENI. Trimming took 1 base from V and 3 from J, leaving 12 bases between them. CDR3 sequence: CASSPQTGWDTEAFF. DNA for the CDR3: TGTGCCAGCTCACCACAGACGGGGTGGGACACTGAAGCTTTCTTT.

This clone was observed a few times. The rearrangement joins TRBV27 to TRBJ2-1; D is uncertain. CDR1 is MNHEY and CDR2 is SMNVEV in the germline V gene (reference sequence). The CDR3 length is 11 residues. Trimming stripped 5 bases from V and 12 bases from J, with 11 bases between. CDR3 residues: CASSDNEWQFF. CDR3 nucleotides: TGTGCCAGCAGTGATAATGAGTGGCAGTTCTTC.

The CDR3 nucleotides are TGTGCCAGCAGCTCCGCCCCGGTCTATGGCTACACCTTC. This translates into CASSSAPVYGYTF. The chain couples TRBV7-2 to TRBJ1-2; D uncertain. The V gene's germline CDR1 is SGHTA and CDR2 FQGNSA. The CDR3 loop spans 13 amino acids. Trimming pared 4 bases from V and 4 bases from J, leaving 10 bases between.

The chain links TRBV7-8 to TRBJ2-5, with unresolved D. Trimming stripped 6 bases from V and 9 bases from J, with 14 bases between. CDR1 is SGHVS and CDR2 is FQNEAQ in the germline V gene. The CDR3 is 12 residues long. The CDR3 here is CASSSDWMAQYF. The CDR3, as DNA: TGTGCCAGCAGTTCCGATTGGATGGCCCAGTACTTC.

The chain joins TRBV27 to TRBJ2-1; D is unclear. Looked up from germline, CDR1 is MNHEY and CDR2 is SMNVEV (reference sequence). Trimming cost V 6 bases and J 0 bases, with 15 bases left between them. The CDR3 covers 16 residues. The CDR3 nucleotides are TGTGCCAGCAGCCGAAATAGCTTTAGCTCCTACAATGAGCAGTTCTTC. This codes for CASSRNSFSSYNEQFF.

The chain recombines TRBV9 with TRBJ2-3; D is perhaps TRBD1 (6 bases). Trimming took 4 bases from V and 0 from J, leaving 15 bases between them. The CDR3 has 16 amino acids. The germline gives CDR1 SGDLS, CDR2 YYNGEE. As DNA, the CDR3 is TGTGCCAGCAGCCCACAGACAGGCCTGAGCACAGATACGCAGTATTTT. Translated: CASSPQTGLSTDTQYF.

The chain carries TRBV5-6 and TRBJ2-7, with 11 positions matching TRBD2. V shed 2 bases and J 3 bases; nucleotides not matched to a gene: 4. This CDR3 is built from 15 residues. Looked up from germline, CDR1 is SGHDT and CDR2 is YYEEEE. CDR3 residues: CASSLLAGAIYEQYF. As DNA, the CDR3 is TGTGCCAGCAGCTTACTAGCGGGGGCCATCTACGAGCAGTACTTC.

CDR3 sequence: CASSGIGGNEQFF. CDR3 in DNA: TGTGCCAGCAGCGGTATAGGGGGAAATGAGCAGTTCTTC. The rearrangement uses TRBV7-8 and TRBJ2-1; weak D call: TRBD1 (6 bases). Per germline, CDR1 SGHVS and CDR2 FQNEAQ. The CDR3 is made up of 13 amino acids. Trimming took off 5 bases at V and 7 bases at J, with 12 bases between the two ends.

The J gene is TRBJ2-5, the V gene TRBV29-1; no definite D call. CDR1 and CDR2 from the germline V gene are SQVTM and ANQGSEA. CDR3 length: 13 amino acids. V was cut by 0 bases and J by 7 bases, with 12 bases left in between. The CDR3 here is CSVEDLPASTQYF. For the CDR3, the DNA is TGCAGCGTTGAAGATCTTCCCGCCTCGACCCAGTACTTC.

The J gene is TRBJ1-3, the V gene TRBV9; tentatively, D is TRBD1 (6 bases). The CDR3 covers 14 residues. The V gene's germline CDR1 is SGDLS and CDR2 YYNGEE. The V end was cut by 5 bases, the J end by 0 bases, with 9 bases between. CDR3 nucleotides: TGTGCCAGCAGTCGGACAGCCTCTGGAAACACCATATATTTT. It codes for CASSRTASGNTIYF.